Shown below are 31 T cell receptor beta chains from a single sample sequenced in a study of blood T cell repertoires in COVID-19. Repertoires were generated with immunoSEQ multiplex PCR, while TCRdb's copy carries only in-frame clones and drops some. The table has 150,000 to 200,000 clones, around four fifths seen once. Sequencing used peripheral blood. The source is a man aged 55-75 years with COVID-19, enrolled during active disease.

The chain is built from TRBV11-2 and TRBJ2-5, with 7 bases fitting TRBD1. Germline V CDR1 and CDR2: SGHAT, FQNNGV. The CDR3 totals 14 residues. Trimming at V came to 5 bases and at J to 4 bases, leaving 7 bases not matched to a gene. Written as DNA, the CDR3 is TGTGCCAGCAGCATGCGACAGGGTGGAGAGACCCAGTACTTC. Its protein product is CASSMRQGGETQYF.

Note on this clone: This sample includes further DNA sequences coding for the same CDR3. V and J are TRBV19 and TRBJ1-1, with D tentatively TRBD1 (5 bases). CDR3 length: 13 residues. Germline loops: CDR1 LNHDA, CDR2 SQIVND (reference sequence). Trimming left V 6 bases short and J 0 bases short, with 8 bases between. For the CDR3, the DNA is TGTGCCAGTAGGGACAAAATGAACACTGAAGCTTTCTTT. Translation gives CASRDKMNTEAFF.

The J gene is TRBJ2-7, the V gene TRBV7-9, with a weak D call TRBD2 (5 bases). The CDR3 has 14 residues. Germline V gene sequence: CDR1 SEHNR, CDR2 FQNEAQ (reference sequence). Trimming shortened V by 0 bases and J by 2 bases, and 8 bases separated the two germline ends. In DNA form, the CDR3 reads TGTGCCAGCAGCTTAGCCGGGATCCCCTACGAGCAGTACTTC. Its translation is CASSLAGIPYEQYF. Using reference TRBV7-9 and TRBJ2-7 for the parts outside the CDR3, the full variable domain is DTGVSQNPRHKITKRGQNVTFRCDPISEHNRLYWYRQTLGQGPEFLTYFQNEAQLEKSRLLSDRFSAERPKGSFSTLEIQRTEQGDSAMYLCASSLAGIPYEQYFGPGTRLTVT.

This clone appeared once. The V gene is TRBV19, the J gene TRBJ2-1; 9 bases are shared with TRBD2. The CDR3 totals 18 residues. CDR1 is LNHDA, CDR2 SQIVND, per germline (reference sequence). V lost 6 bases, J lost 4 bases, and 16 bases stayed unmatched. CDR3 nucleotide sequence: TGTGCCAGTAGCCCATTAATAGGTAGCGGGAGTGGTTACAATGAGCAGTTCTTC. It yields the protein CASSPLIGSGSGYNEQFF.

This clone was seen only once. The chain combines TRBV7-9 with TRBJ1-5; no definite D call. Trimming removed 3 bases from V and 4 bases from J, with 7 bases in between. Germline V CDR1 and CDR2: SEHNR, FQNEAQ (reference sequence). The CDR3 has 13 residues. CDR3 coding DNA: TGTGCCAGCAGCTTCCAGGCTAATCAGCCCCAGCATTTT. Translated, it gives CASSFQANQPQHF. Full variable domain (missing parts from reference TRBV7-9 and TRBJ1-5): DTGVSQNPRHKITKRGQNVTFRCDPISEHNRLYWYRQTLGQGPEFLTYFQNEAQLEKSRLLSDRFSAERPKGSFSTLEIQRTEQGDSAMYLCASSFQANQPQHFGDGTRLSIL.

The chain employs TRBV6-5 and TRBJ2-7, with 10 bases fitting TRBD2. Per the germline V gene, CDR1 is MNHEY and CDR2 is SVGAGI. Losses at the gene ends were 6 bases for V and 0 bases for J; bases not matched to a gene: 5. This CDR3 is built from 15 residues. The CDR3 bases are TGTGCCAGCAGAAAGGGACTAGCGCCCTCCTACGAGCAGTACTTC. It codes for CASRKGLAPSYEQYF.

In its sample, this clone was seen once. The chain employs TRBV18 and TRBJ2-5, with 7 bases matching TRBD1. With V trimmed by 3 bases and J by 5 bases, 6 bases remained unmatched. Germline CDR1 is KGHSH and CDR2 is LQKENI. This CDR3 is built from 14 residues. The CDR3 is CASSPRQGSETQYF. CDR3 nucleotides: TGTGCCAGCTCACCGAGACAGGGATCGGAGACCCAGTACTTC.

This clone is a singleton in its sample. The chain combines TRBV7-2 with TRBJ2-7; no clear D. CDR3 length: 17 residues. V was pared by 5 bases and J by 1 base, with 21 bases between. The germline gives CDR1 SGHTA, CDR2 FQGNSA. CDR3 in amino acids: CASSPMARSLTSYEQYF. The CDR3 DNA follows: TGTGCCAGCAGCCCAATGGCTAGAAGCTTAACTTCCTACGAGCAGTACTTC.

This chain connects TRBV2 to TRBJ2-7; weak D call: TRBD2 (6 bases). Germline CDR1 and CDR2: SNHLY and FYNNEI. The V end was cut by 6 bases, the J end by 4 bases, with 10 bases between. This CDR3 has 12 amino acids. The DNA for the CDR3 is TGTGCCAGCAGGGGGGGAGTGTACGAGCAGTACTTC. This encodes CASRGGVYEQYF.

The rearrangement uses TRBV10-3 and TRBJ1-5, with D uncertain. This CDR3 has 16 amino acids. V lost 3 bases to trimming and J lost 5 bases, with 17 bases between them. Germline-derived CDR1 and CDR2 are ENHRY and SYGVKD. This CDR3 reads CAISDRGGMGHQPQHF. Here the CDR3 DNA reads TGTGCCATCAGTGATCGAGGAGGGATGGGTCATCAGCCCCAGCATTTT.

The chain is built from TRBV6-5 and TRBJ1-1, with D possibly being TRBD1 (6 bases). From germline, CDR1 is MNHEY and CDR2 SVGAGI. V was clipped by 6 bases and J by 1 base, with 15 bases between them. The CDR3 is made up of 15 amino acids. The CDR3 region has the DNA TGTGCCAGCAGCACCCGGGGGGCGGAGAACACTGAAGCTTTCTTT. It encodes CASSTRGAENTEAFF.

V usage is TRBV15 and J usage is TRBJ2-5, with D perhaps TRBD1 (6 bases). The length of the CDR3 is 16 residues. Germline V gives CDR1 LNHNV, CDR2 YYDKDF (reference sequence). V was pared by 4 bases and J by 5 bases, with 20 bases between. The CDR3, as DNA: TGTGCCACCAGCACCTTAACAGGGATGGGGACCGAGACCCAGTACTTC. It codes for CATSTLTGMGTETQYF. Full variable domain (missing parts from reference TRBV15 and TRBJ2-5): DAMVIQNPRYQVTQFGKPVTLSCSQTLNHNVMYWYQQKSSQAPKLLFHYYDKDFNNEADTPDNFQSRRPNTSFCFLDIRSPGLGDTAMYLCATSTLTGMGTETQYFGPGTRLLVL.

The chain joins TRBV18 to TRBJ1-4; 10 bases fit TRBD1. Germline CDR1 and CDR2: KGHSH and LQKENI. J was trimmed by 1 base and V by 3 bases; bases with no gene match: 5. The CDR3 sequence is 17 residues long. The CDR3: CASSPSRDRGTNEKLFF. CDR3 sequence (DNA): TGTGCCAGCTCACCGTCCCGGGACAGGGGAACTAATGAAAAACTGTTTTTT. Using reference TRBV18 and TRBJ1-4 for the parts outside the CDR3, the full variable domain is NAGVMQNPRHLVRRRGQEARLRCSPMKGHSHVYWYRQLPEEGLKFMVYLQKENIIDESGMPKERFSAEFPKEGPSILRIQQVVRGDSAAYFCASSPSRDRGTNEKLFFGSGTQLSVL.

The J gene is TRBJ1-3, the V gene TRBV10-3; D might be TRBD1 (5 bases). Germline V gives CDR1 ENHRY, CDR2 SYGVKD. The CDR3 covers 15 residues. V was clipped by 0 bases and J by 6 bases, with 12 bases between them. DNA for the CDR3: TGTGCCATCAGTGAGTCGAAGGGGAACCTAAACACCATATATTTT. It codes for CAISESKGNLNTIYF.

The chain carries TRBV7-8 and TRBJ1-1, with 8 bases aligning to TRBD1. The germline V gene encodes CDR1 SGHVS and CDR2 FQNEAQ. Unmatched junction bases numbered 2, after V lost 3 bases and J lost 5 bases. CDR3 length equals 13 residues. The CDR3 DNA reads as TGTGCCAGCAGCTTCCGACAGGGGACTGAAGCTTTCTTT. Translated: CASSFRQGTEAFF.

The V call is TRBV19, the J call TRBJ1-3; D is ambiguous. CDR1 and CDR2 from the germline V gene are LNHDA and SQIVND (reference sequence). The CDR3 totals 17 residues. Trimming removed 6 bases from V and 4 bases from J, with 22 bases in between. In nucleotides, the CDR3 is TGTGCCAGTAGCCAATCGGGAAACACTAACTCCGGAAACACCATATATTTT. The encoded protein is CASSQSGNTNSGNTIYF. The full variable domain, rest sourced from reference TRBV19 and TRBJ1-3, is DGGITQSPKYLFRKEGQNVTLSCEQNLNHDAMYWYRQDPGQGLRLIYYSQIVNDFQKGDIAEGYSVSREKKESFPLTVTSAQKNPTAFYLCASSQSGNTNSGNTIYFGEGSWLTVV.

This chain uses TRBV5-4 with TRBJ2-3; 7 bases fit TRBD2. Germline CDR1 is SGHNT and CDR2 is YYREEE (reference sequence). The J segment lost 0 bases and the V segment lost 7 bases, leaving 8 bases of the junction unmatched. The CDR3 is made up of 15 amino acids. The CDR3 DNA is TGTGCCAGCGGGCAGGGCGGGAGAAGCACAGATACGCAGTATTTT. The encoded protein is CASGQGGRSTDTQYF.

V usage is TRBV2 and J usage is TRBJ1-2, with D possibly TRBD1 on 5 matching bases. There are 13 residues in the CDR3. Trimming stripped 8 bases from V and 4 bases from J, with 14 bases between. In germline, CDR1 is SNHLY, CDR2 FYNNEI. CDR3 sequence (DNA): TGTGCCAGCCGTGGAGCGACAGCCTATGGCTACACCTTC. Translated: CASRGATAYGYTF. Supplemented by reference TRBV2 and TRBJ1-2, the full variable domain reads EPEVTQTPSHQVTQMGQEVILRCVPISNHLYFYWYRQILGQKVEFLVSFYNNEISEKSEIFDDQFSVERPDGSNFTLKIRSTKLEDSAMYFCASRGATAYGYTFGSGTRLTVV.

In DNA, the CDR3 is TGTGCCAGCTCACCGTCAGGGGGAAACTATGGCTACACCTTC. It translates to CASSPSGGNYGYTF. The rearrangement joins TRBV18 to TRBJ1-2; 7 nucleotides match TRBD1. The CDR3 covers 14 residues. Germline CDR1 KGHSH, CDR2 LQKENI. J was trimmed by 2 bases and V by 3 bases; bases with no gene match: 3.

The CDR3 region is CASSLGQRGNTIYF. The DNA for the CDR3 is TGTGCCAGCAGCTTGGGGCAGCGCGGAAACACCATATATTTT. V gene TRBV7-9 combines with J gene TRBJ1-3; D might be TRBD1 (5 bases). Trimming removed 3 bases from V and 4 bases from J, with 10 bases in between. The CDR3 length is 14 residues. Germline V lookup: CDR1 SEHNR, CDR2 FQNEAQ (reference sequence).

This clone showed up just once. The gene calls are TRBV30 and TRBJ1-5; 7 bases are shared with TRBD1. V trimming: 0 bases; J trimming: 16 bases; junction bases outside the gene matches: 9. The CDR3 spans 12 residues. CDR1 is GTSNPN and CDR2 is SVGIG in the germline V gene (reference sequence). This CDR3 is CAWSVGTEERHF. The CDR3 bases are TGTGCCTGGAGTGTAGGGACAGAGGAACGACATTTT.

The CDR3 DNA sequence: TGTGCCAGCAGCGTAGACAGGGGCACTGAAGCTTTCTTT. This codes for CASSVDRGTEAFF. The rearrangement joins TRBV9 to TRBJ1-1; 7 nucleotides line up with TRBD1. Trimming cost V 0 bases and J 4 bases; bases outside gene matches: 0. The CDR3 has 13 amino acids. Germline V CDR1 and CDR2: SGDLS, YYNGEE.

The chain carries TRBV5-4 and TRBJ1-6, with 8 bases lining up with TRBD1. V dropped 3 bases and J dropped 11; count of bases not matched to a gene: 4. The CDR3 loop spans 13 amino acids. Germline assignment: CDR1 SGHNT and CDR2 YYREEE (reference sequence). The DNA for the CDR3 is TGTGCCAGCAGCTACGACAGGGGTGCACCCCTCCACTTT. It is translated as CASSYDRGAPLHF.

V and J are TRBV3-1 (or the pseudogene TRBV3-2) and TRBJ2-3, with a weak D call TRBD1 (6 bases). The V gene's germline CDR1 is LGHDT and CDR2 YNNKEL (reference sequence). There are 12 residues in the CDR3. Trimming stripped 2 bases from V and 6 bases from J, with 6 bases between. CDR3 nucleotide sequence: TGTGCCAGCAGCCAAAGGGGGGATACGCAGTATTTT. Protein product: CASSQRGDTQYF.

This clone occurred once. The chain recombines TRBV19 with TRBJ1-1; D not certain. Trimming removed 3 bases from V and 3 bases from J, with 8 bases in between. This CDR3 has 13 amino acids. Per germline, CDR1 LNHDA and CDR2 SQIVND (reference sequence). The CDR3 nucleotides are TGTGCCAGTAGTATTCACCAGGACACTGAAGCTTTCTTT. This gives the protein CASSIHQDTEAFF.

For the CDR3, the DNA is TGCGCCAGCAGCTTGGCAGGGGTCAACGAGCAGTACTTC. Translating it yields CASSLAGVNEQYF. The chain uses TRBV5-1 and TRBJ2-7, with D possibly matching TRBD1 (6 bases). Germline lookup yields CDR1 SGHRS and CDR2 YFSETQ. Trimming took 0 bases from V and 5 from J, leaving 9 bases between them. CDR3 length: 13 residues.

The chain uses TRBV11-3 and TRBJ1-1; 9 bases map to TRBD1. The CDR3 sequence is 13 residues long. The germline CDR1 and CDR2 sequences are SGHNT and YENEEA. J gave up 2 bases and V 8 bases, and 3 bases lay outside the gene matches. CDR3 nucleotide sequence: TGTGCCAGCCAGGACAGGGGTAACACTGAAGCTTTCTTT. It is translated as CASQDRGNTEAFF.

In its sample, this clone was seen a few times. V is TRBV3-1 (or the pseudogene TRBV3-2) and J is TRBJ2-7; D ambiguous. The CDR3 covers 14 residues. The V gene lost 3 bases and the J gene lost 0 bases, with 9 bases spanning the gap. The germline gives CDR1 LGHDT, CDR2 YNNKEL (reference sequence). The CDR3 spells CASSHLLSSYEQYF. CDR3 bases: TGTGCCAGCAGCCACCTACTTAGCTCCTACGAGCAGTACTTC.

The chain links TRBV18 to TRBJ1-1, with 7 bases lining up with TRBD1. The J segment lost 0 bases and the V segment lost 3 bases, leaving 7 bases of the junction unmatched. In germline, CDR1 is KGHSH, CDR2 LQKENI. The CDR3 has 16 residues. The CDR3 sequence: CASSPTWRGLNTEAFF. As DNA, the CDR3 is TGTGCCAGCTCACCCACCTGGAGGGGGCTGAACACTGAAGCTTTCTTT.

CDR3 coding DNA: TGTGCCATCAGTGGGGGACAGGGAGGAGAAAAACTGTTTTTT. Its translation: CAISGGQGGEKLFF. The chain uses TRBV10-3 and TRBJ1-4; 9 bases map to TRBD1. CDR3 length equals 14 residues. The junction had 5 bases not matched to a gene; V was cut back by 4 bases and J by 8 bases. Germline V gives CDR1 ENHRY, CDR2 SYGVKD.

In DNA, the CDR3 is TGTGCCAGCAGCCCCAGGACAGGGGGAGGCAATACTGAAGCTTTCTTT. Translation gives CASSPRTGGGNTEAFF. This chain connects TRBV9 to TRBJ1-1; 10 nucleotides line up with TRBD1. V gave up 4 bases and J gave up 5 bases; unmatched junction bases: 11. The CDR3 covers 16 residues. Germline V gene lookup returns CDR1 SGDLS and CDR2 YYNGEE.